The rows below give T cell receptor beta chains drawn from one sample of a study of blood T cell repertoires in COVID-19. Assay used: immunoSEQ multiplex PCR; TCRdb lists only in-frame clones, some missing. The profile shows approximately 300,000 clones, approximately 90% of them singletons. Sequenced: peripheral blood. These receptors were taken from a woman in her forties or fifties who had recovered from COVID-19. The CDR3 runs from the conserved cysteine through the conserved F or W. D genes are given only for firm matches. Size values are once, few and many counts, or a class for expanded clones, and some rows have none.

>NA|TRBV7-2|TRBJ2-7|NA
CASSLVVGNYEQYF
TGTGCCAGCAGCTTAGTAGTCGGGAACTACGAGCAGTACTTC
>NA|TRBV6-1|TRBJ2-7|TRBD1
CASSERTGIHEQYF
TGTGCCAGCAGTGAACGGACAGGGATCCACGAGCAGTACTTC
>few|TRBV29-1|TRBJ1-1|NA
CTTGVTEAFF
TGCACCACCGGAGTCACCGAAGCTTTCTTT
>NA|TRBV7-9|TRBJ1-1|NA
CASSSGQNTEAFF
TGTGCCAGCAGCTCCGGACAGAACACTGAAGCTTTCTTT
>once|TRBV7-2|TRBJ2-7|NA
CASSTDGNSYEQYF
TGTGCCAGCAGCACCGACGGGAACTCCTACGAGCAGTACTTC
>NA|TRBV27|TRBJ2-7|TRBD2
CASSDAGTRSIYEQYF
TGTGCCAGCAGTGATGCCGGGACTAGATCTATCTACGAGCAGTACTTC
>NA|TRBV19|TRBJ2-3|TRBD1
CASSMLGGRGTDTQYF
TGTGCCAGTAGTATGTTAGGGGGCCGGGGCACAGATACGCAGTATTTT
>once|TRBV5-1|TRBJ2-5|TRBD1
CASSYSGGVETQYF
TGCGCCAGCAGTTATTCAGGGGGCGTAGAGACCCAGTACTTC
>NA|TRBV29-1|TRBJ1-1|NA
CSVVWGRNLRAFF
TGCAGCGTCGTTTGGGGCCGAAATCTTCGAGCTTTCTTT
>NA|TRBV5-4|TRBJ1-3|NA
CASADEAGNTIYF
TGTGCCAGCGCTGATGAGGCTGGAAACACCATATATTTT
>NA|TRBV5-6|TRBJ2-7|TRBD2
CASSPGGGLTEQYF
TGTGCCAGCAGCCCGGGCGGGGGTCTGACCGAGCAGTACTTC
>NA|TRBV7-9|TRBJ1-3|TRBD1
CASSQPRYRGLGNTIYF
TGTGCCAGCAGCCAACCCCGGTACAGGGGGCTTGGAAACACCATATATTTT
>NA|TRBV28|TRBJ2-1|TRBD1
CASSYSGTAFYNEQFF
TGTGCCAGCAGTTACTCCGGGACAGCATTCTACAATGAGCAGTTCTTC
>NA|TRBV6-4|TRBJ2-1|NA
CASSEGGLKFF
TGTGCCAGCAGTGAGGGGGGGCTTAAGTTCTTC
>NA|TRBV11-2|TRBJ1-5|NA
CASSLGPFQPQHF
TGTGCCAGCAGCTTAGGTCCCTTTCAGCCCCAGCATTTT
>NA|TRBV5-4|TRBJ2-1|TRBD2
CASTKGLAGVRGYNEQFF
TGTGCCAGCACCAAGGGACTAGCGGGCGTTAGGGGTTACAATGAGCAGTTCTTC
>NA|TRBV7-9|TRBJ1-5|NA
CASSLGSRNQPQHF
TGTGCCAGCAGCTTAGGTAGCAGAAATCAGCCCCAGCATTTT
>NA|TRBV7-2|TRBJ2-1|TRBD1
CASSPYWTGSYNEQFF
TGTGCCAGCAGCCCCTACTGGACAGGGTCTTACAATGAGCAGTTCTTC
>NA|TRBV5-1|TRBJ2-7|TRBD2
CASSPGEGSWSYEQYF
TGCGCCAGCAGCCCGGGGGAGGGTTCATGGTCCTACGAGCAGTACTTC
>few|TRBV11-2|TRBJ2-1|NA
CASSPRRGGRDEQFF
TGTGCCAGCAGCCCGAGAAGGGGGGGGAGGGATGAGCAGTTCTTC
>NA|TRBV9|TRBJ2-5|NA
CASSVHSFQETQYF
TGTGCCAGCAGCGTACACTCGTTCCAAGAGACCCAGTACTTC
>NA|TRBV4-1|TRBJ2-3|TRBD1
CASSPGQGAVDTQYF
TGCGCCAGCAGCCCGGGACAGGGGGCAGTCGATACGCAGTATTTT
>NA|TRBV10-3|TRBJ2-1|TRBD2
CAIRSLPGAGGSEQFF
TGTGCCATCAGGTCACTACCTGGAGCGGGAGGGTCTGAGCAGTTCTTC
>NA|TRBV4-1|TRBJ2-5|NA
CASSQGTGIQETQYF
TGCGCCAGCAGCCAAGGCACAGGCATACAAGAGACCCAGTACTTC
>NA|TRBV5-6|TRBJ2-1|NA
CASSFRLETYNEQFF
TGTGCCAGCAGCTTCCGGCTAGAAACCTACAATGAGCAGTTCTTC
>NA|TRBV7-2|TRBJ2-7|TRBD1
CASSTAGTGTYEQYF
TGTGCCAGCAGTACGGCCGGGACAGGGACCTACGAGCAGTACTTC
>NA|TRBV6-5|TRBJ2-2|NA
CASSRTVRTGELFF
TGTGCCAGCAGTCGGACAGTCCGCACCGGGGAGCTGTTTTTT
>NA|TRBV5-6|TRBJ1-1|NA
CATLSGGGGTEAFF
TGTGCCACCCTCTCGGGGGGGGGTGGCACTGAAGCTTTCTTT
>NA|TRBV28|TRBJ1-2|NA
CASSLPGGWYGYTF
TGTGCCAGCAGCCTCCCCGGGGGGTGGTATGGCTACACCTTC
>few|TRBV7-8|TRBJ2-7|TRBD1
CASSLAGTGVPYEQYF
TGTGCCAGCAGCTTAGCGGGGACAGGGGTACCCTACGAGCAGTACTTC
>NA|TRBV6-2/TRBV6-3|TRBJ2-7|TRBD2
CASSFYGGSSEQYF
TGTGCCAGCAGTTTTTATGGCGGGAGTAGTGAGCAGTACTTC
>NA|TRBV2|TRBJ2-1|TRBD2
CASSRSGTSGRTSSYNEQFF
TGTGCCAGCAGTAGGTCCGGGACTAGCGGGCGAACCAGCTCCTACAATGAGCAGTTCTTC
>NA|TRBV7-9|TRBJ2-3|NA
CASRAGDTQYF
TGTGCCAGCAGAGCGGGAGATACGCAGTATTTT
>NA|TRBV19|TRBJ1-2|NA
CASSIVASRQPNYGYTF
TGTGCCAGTAGTATAGTCGCCTCACGACAGCCTAACTATGGCTACACCTTC
>few|TRBV3-1/TRBV3-2|TRBJ2-3|NA
CASSQGNRGTDTQYF
TGTGCCAGCAGCCAAGGAAACAGGGGCACAGATACGCAGTATTTT
>NA|TRBV2|TRBJ2-3|NA
CASSVYTVTDTQYF
TGTGCCAGCAGTGTTTATACTGTCACAGATACGCAGTATTTT
>NA|TRBV5-8|TRBJ1-1|NA
CASFELQTMNTEAFF
TGTGCCAGCTTTGAATTACAGACGATGAACACTGAAGCTTTCTTT
>once|TRBV6-5|TRBJ1-6|NA
CASKPGELGNSPLHF
TGTGCCAGCAAGCCCGGGGAGTTGGGAAATTCACCCCTCCACTTT
>NA|TRBV4-3|TRBJ2-2|TRBD2
CASSETSGSDSFPGELFF
TGCGCCAGCAGCGAGACTAGCGGGTCAGACTCCTTCCCCGGGGAGCTGTTTTTT
>NA|TRBV7-3|TRBJ2-7|TRBD2
CASSLKGTSGGGYEQYF
TGTGCCAGCAGCTTAAAAGGGACTAGCGGGGGCGGCTACGAGCAGTACTTC
>NA|TRBV28|TRBJ1-3|NA
CASSWRGSGNTIYF
TGTGCCAGCAGTTGGAGGGGCTCTGGAAACACCATATATTTT
>once|TRBV5-1|TRBJ2-2|TRBD2
CASSPAGGLLGTGELFF
TGCGCCAGCAGCCCGGCGGGGGGTCTCCTGGGCACCGGGGAGCTGTTTTTT
>NA|TRBV5-5|TRBJ1-2|NA
CASSLFSNPVVNYGYTF
TGTGCCAGCAGCTTATTTAGTAATCCGGTTGTGAACTATGGCTACACCTTC
>once|TRBV28|TRBJ2-5|TRBD2
CATCLAGEETQYF
TGTGCCACCTGCCTAGCGGGAGAAGAGACCCAGTACTTC